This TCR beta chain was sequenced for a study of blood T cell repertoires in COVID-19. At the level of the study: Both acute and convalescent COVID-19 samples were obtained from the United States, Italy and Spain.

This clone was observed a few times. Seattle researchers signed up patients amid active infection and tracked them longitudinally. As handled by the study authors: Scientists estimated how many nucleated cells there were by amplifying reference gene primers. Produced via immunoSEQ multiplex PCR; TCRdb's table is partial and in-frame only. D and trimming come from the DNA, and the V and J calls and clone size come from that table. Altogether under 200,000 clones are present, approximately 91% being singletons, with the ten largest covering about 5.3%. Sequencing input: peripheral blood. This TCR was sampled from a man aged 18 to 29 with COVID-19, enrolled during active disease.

The CDR3 DNA follows: TGTGCCAGCAGTTACCGAGGACAGGGTGTGTACGAGCAGTACTTC. This encodes CASSYRGQGVYEQYF. This chain links TRBV6-5 with TRBJ2-7, with 8 positions matching TRBD1. V gave up 2 bases and J gave up 4 bases; unmatched junction bases: 7. Germline CDR1 and CDR2: MNHEY and SVGAGI. The CDR3 spans 15 residues.